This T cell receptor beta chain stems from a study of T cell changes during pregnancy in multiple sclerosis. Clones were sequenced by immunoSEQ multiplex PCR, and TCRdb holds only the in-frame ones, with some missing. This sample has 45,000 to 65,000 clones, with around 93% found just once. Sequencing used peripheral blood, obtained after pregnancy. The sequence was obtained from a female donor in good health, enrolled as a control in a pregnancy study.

The CDR3 DNA is TGTGCCAGCAGCCCGGACAGGGAAGGCTACACCTTC. Translating it yields CASSPDREGYTF. The chain links TRBV5-4 to TRBJ1-2, with 8 bases aligning to TRBD1. Per germline, CDR1 SGHNT and CDR2 YYREEE (reference sequence). CDR3 length: 12 residues. V gave up 4 bases and J gave up 8 bases; unmatched junction bases: 4.